This record covers a single T cell receptor beta chain. Its antigen is not yet known. No quality values exist for individual bases; no much larger clone is one base distant. The sample belongs to a study of shared clonotypes between healthy human individuals (dated by TCRdb to 2019 to 2021). For the wider study: A few men and two women, aged 18 to 49 years, made up the cohort. Between about 0.8 and 9 billion PBMCs per donor were obtained by leukapheresis. Per donor, three plates each were used for CD4 naive and CD4 memory, two for CD8 naive, and one for CD8 memory. To increase sequencing depth and limit assay-specific biases, different laboratories used diverse techniques to prepare libraries and sequence TCR repertoires. The study deeply sequenced blood TCR repertoires of about 5 healthy adults to estimate repertoire size and the extent of clonotype sharing between individuals.

CD8 naive samples were obtained by positive selection for CCR7 among CD45RO-negative cells, yielding a CD45RA+CCR7+ population from which TemRA cells were excluded. Healthy HIV-negative adults with no recently reported acute infections or vaccinations were included as donors. Only Caucasian adults living in Nashville, Tennessee, USA were represented among the donors. Blood was collected by leukapheresis, and PBMCs were isolated by Ficoll-Histopaque density gradient centrifugation and then cryopreserved in liquid nitrogen vapor phase. Analytical flow cytometry was used to check the purity and quantity of each magnetically sorted T cell population. Each sorted fraction had its genomic DNA isolated and then quantified by UV absorbance on a Nanodrop 2000c. The junction shows trimming of 4 bases on V and 0 bases on J, plus 13 bases between the germline ends. CDR1 and CDR2 are read off the germline V gene as SGHVS and FQNEAQ. From cysteine to phenylalanine, the CDR3 is 15 amino acids long. Left in the record is the CDR3 DNA by itself, 45 bases read in frame from the first base.

Study-wide findings and limitations: When four donors were compared, the shared fraction of clonotypes was 5% to 6.5% for naive CD4, roughly 3.3% for naive CD8, more than 2% for memory CD4, and 0.35% to 0.4% for memory CD8. Compared with non-shared clonotypes, clonotypes shared by all four sorted-subset donors had higher generation probabilities. Sampling was restricted to blood, and TCR repertoires in tissue are likely to differ from TCR repertoires in blood. The genetic and exposure-history diversity represented was limited by the small number of donors. Even with the large sequencing depth, rarefaction of the sorted-subset datasets indicated that sequencing was incomplete. Naive subsets generally had larger estimated clonotype richness than memory subsets. Pairwise subsampling led to the expectation that sequencing depth would affect the degree of clonotype sharing among donors.

Using the deep immunoSEQ assay, multiplex PCR amplified TCR CDR3 regions from genomic DNA. Extracted genomic DNA from each cell subset was spread evenly across all wells of several immunoSEQ 96-well plates, with each plate serving as a replicate. For sorted subsets, about 0.2 ug genomic DNA, equal to approximately 30,000 T cell genomes, was loaded into each replicate PCR. Purified libraries were measured with a Qubit 3.0 fluorometer, size-checked on a Bioanalyzer 2100, and measured again with the KAPA Library Quantification kit. Every immunoSEQ 96-well plate was sequenced on a dedicated single-read 150-cycle Illumina NextSeq 550 flow cell. The paper's processing steps were these. Because the immunoSEQ output held only junctional sequences and lacked quality scores, the filtering could not match the filtering applied to full-length reads. To assign V/J genes and CDR3, sequences were annotated using PyIR, a Python wrapper for IgBLAST v1.9, with IMGT germline references. Reads were removed for weak V/J assignments (E-value above 1e-6), missing CDR3, stop codons, out-of-frame junctions, or ambiguous translated residues. A V3J clonotype was defined by an identical inferred V gene, J gene, and CDR3 amino acid sequence. To compute the percentage overlap between repertoires, the number of shared unique clonotypes was divided by the size of the smaller repertoire. RTK rarefaction, the Chao1 estimator, and Recon v2.1 estimates of unobserved clonotypes were used to assess repertoire richness. For all TCRbeta clonotypes obtained by the gDNA method from several donors, generation probabilities were computed with OLGA. Held by TCRdb, this immuneACCESS table contains in-frame sequences only and omits some clones. Under half of the omission traces to an unresolved V gene where checked; the cause of the rest is unknown. V and J calls and clone size are copied from that table; D and trimming were computed from the DNA. Counted in this sample were about 2 million clones; about 95% of them appeared once. Of the sample, roughly 1% falls within the top ten clones.

The material sequenced was naive CD8+ T cells sorted from blood. According to the study, the label for this sample's cell subset or site signals: CD45RA+CCR7+. The sequence was collected from a man aged 18 to 30 in good health. The V and J genes are TRBV7-8 and TRBJ2-7; 7 matching bases give a weak D call of TRBD1. The DNA sequence is as follows: TGTGCCAGCAGCTCAGGGGGGACTGGCTCCTACGAGCAGTACTTC. Protein translation: CASSSGGTGSYEQYF.